This record covers a single T cell receptor (beta chain). Its antigen is currently unknown. Trimming pared 1 base from V and 3 bases from J, leaving 13 bases between. CDR3 length: 15 residues. Germline CDR1 reads LNHNV; CDR2 reads YYDKDF (reference sequence). The data derive from a study of cytomegalovirus exposure and HLA in healthy donors. General study findings and limits: There were about 160 TCR beta chains listed as cytomegalovirus-associated.

Primers for the PCR totalled 60 Vbeta and 13 Jbeta. Profiled with immunoSEQ multiplex PCR; TCRdb holds only in-frame clones, not every one. Here the sample spans more than 100,000 clones, around 66% being singletons. This TCR was sampled from a woman aged 40 to 55 in good health and CMV-seropositive. The sample consisted of PBMCs. The rearrangement links TRBV15 to TRBJ2-7; D possibly corresponds to TRBD2 (6 bases). In DNA, the CDR3 is TGTGCCACCAGCAGAGCGGGCGGGGAAAGCTACGAGCAGTACTTC. Its translation: CATSRAGGESYEQYF.